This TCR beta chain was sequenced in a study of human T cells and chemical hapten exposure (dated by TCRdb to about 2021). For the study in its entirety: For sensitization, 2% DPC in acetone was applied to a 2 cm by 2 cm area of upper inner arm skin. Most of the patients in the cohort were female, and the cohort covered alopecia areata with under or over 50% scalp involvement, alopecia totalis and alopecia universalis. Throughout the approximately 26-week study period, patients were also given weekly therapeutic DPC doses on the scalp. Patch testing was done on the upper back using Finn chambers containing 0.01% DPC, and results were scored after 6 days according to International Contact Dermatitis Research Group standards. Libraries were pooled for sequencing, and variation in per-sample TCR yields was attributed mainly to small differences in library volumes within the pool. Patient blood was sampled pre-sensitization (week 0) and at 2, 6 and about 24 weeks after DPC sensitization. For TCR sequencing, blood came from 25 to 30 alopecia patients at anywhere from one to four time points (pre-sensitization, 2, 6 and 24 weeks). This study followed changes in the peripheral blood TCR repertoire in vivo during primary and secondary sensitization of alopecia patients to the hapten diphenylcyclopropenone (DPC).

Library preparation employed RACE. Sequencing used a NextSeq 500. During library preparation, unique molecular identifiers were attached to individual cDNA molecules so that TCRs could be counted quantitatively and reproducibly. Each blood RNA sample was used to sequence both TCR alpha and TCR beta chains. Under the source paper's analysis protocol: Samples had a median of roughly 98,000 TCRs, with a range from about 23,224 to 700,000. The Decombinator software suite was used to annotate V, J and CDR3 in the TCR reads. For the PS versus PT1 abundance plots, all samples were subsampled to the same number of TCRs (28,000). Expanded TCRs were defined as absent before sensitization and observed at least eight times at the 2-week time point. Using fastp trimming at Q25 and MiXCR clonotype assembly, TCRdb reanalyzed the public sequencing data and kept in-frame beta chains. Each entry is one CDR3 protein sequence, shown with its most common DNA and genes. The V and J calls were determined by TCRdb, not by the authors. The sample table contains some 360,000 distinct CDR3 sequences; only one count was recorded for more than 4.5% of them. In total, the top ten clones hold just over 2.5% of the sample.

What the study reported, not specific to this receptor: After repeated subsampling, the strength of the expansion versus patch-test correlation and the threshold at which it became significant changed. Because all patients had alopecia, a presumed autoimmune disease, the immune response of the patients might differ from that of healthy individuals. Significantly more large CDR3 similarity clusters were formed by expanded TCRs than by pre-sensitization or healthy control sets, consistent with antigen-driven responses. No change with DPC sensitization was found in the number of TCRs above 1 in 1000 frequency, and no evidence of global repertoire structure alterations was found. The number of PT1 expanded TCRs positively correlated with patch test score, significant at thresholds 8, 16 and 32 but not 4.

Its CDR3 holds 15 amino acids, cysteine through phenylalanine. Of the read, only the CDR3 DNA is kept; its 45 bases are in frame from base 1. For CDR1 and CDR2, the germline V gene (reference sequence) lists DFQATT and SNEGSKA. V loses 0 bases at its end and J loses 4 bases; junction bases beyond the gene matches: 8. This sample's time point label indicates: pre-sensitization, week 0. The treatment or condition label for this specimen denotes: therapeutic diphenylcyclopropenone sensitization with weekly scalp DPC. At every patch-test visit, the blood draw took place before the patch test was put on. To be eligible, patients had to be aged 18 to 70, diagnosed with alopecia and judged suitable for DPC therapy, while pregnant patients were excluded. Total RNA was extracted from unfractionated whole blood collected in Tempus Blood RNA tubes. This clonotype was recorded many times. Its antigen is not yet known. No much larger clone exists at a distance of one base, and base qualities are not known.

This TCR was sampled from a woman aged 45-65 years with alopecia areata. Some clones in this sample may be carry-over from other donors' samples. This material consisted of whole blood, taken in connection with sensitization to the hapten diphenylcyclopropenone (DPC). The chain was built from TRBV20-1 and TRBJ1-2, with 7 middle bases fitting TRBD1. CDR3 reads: CSARDHREGAYGYTF. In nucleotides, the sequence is TGCAGTGCTAGAGATCACCGGGAGGGGGCCTATGGCTACACCTTC.